Listed here are 22 T cell receptor beta chains from one sample, sequenced in a study of Graves' ophthalmopathy and Graves' hyperthyroidism. As the template, RNA transcripts were used to amplify TCR beta CDR3 regions. First-round RT-PCR employed HTBI primers, with a second-round multiplex PCR after it. MiXCR, run by TCRdb on the multiplex PCR reads, gives a single entry per CDR3 protein. Found here are over a million distinct CDR3 sequences, about 35% of them singletons; the top ten hold 11%. The sample consisted of peripheral blood or thyroid tissue (not recorded which). The source of these receptors is an adult man with Graves' hyperthyroidism.

This clonotype was counted between two and nine times. The chain couples TRBV27 to TRBJ2-7; 9 bases line up with TRBD2. V lost 6 bases and J lost 2; bases outside the gene matches: 8. The CDR3 is 15 amino acids. The germline gives CDR1 MNHEY, CDR2 SMNVEV (reference sequence). CDR3 DNA: TGTGCCAGCAGCTTTAGCGGGAGTAGGGCCTACGAGCAGTACTTC. It encodes CASSFSGSRAYEQYF.

This clonotype showed up many times. The V gene is TRBV20-1, the J gene TRBJ1-5; no reliable D call. The CDR3 contains 12 residues. The V and J ends lost 6 bases and 0 bases respectively, with 6 bases between them. CDR1 and CDR2 (germline): DFQATT, SNEGSKA (reference sequence). The CDR3 here is CSAVLSNQPQHF. The CDR3 nucleotides are TGCAGTGCAGTGCTTAGCAATCAGCCCCAGCATTTT.

The chain has TRBV29-1 and TRBJ2-7; 8 bases are a match to TRBD1. CDR1 and CDR2 from the germline V gene are SQVTM and ANQGSEA. V shed 4 bases, J shed 2 bases, and the junction held 10 bases outside the gene matches. There are 15 residues in the CDR3. For the CDR3, the DNA is TGCAGCGTTGTCTTGGCAGGGACAGGCACCTACGAGCAGTACTTC. This encodes CSVVLAGTGTYEQYF.

V gene TRBV24-1 combines with J gene TRBJ2-6, with D hard to call. The CDR3 consists of 14 residues. The germline V gene encodes CDR1 KGHDR and CDR2 SFDVKD. The germline V and J ends were trimmed by 4 bases and 2 bases, with 5 bases remaining between them. The CDR3 DNA follows: TGTGCCACCAGTGACTACCCTGGGGCCAACGTCCTGACTTTC. It codes for CATSDYPGANVLTF.

This clonotype was counted at least ten times. The chain joins TRBV7-2 to TRBJ2-7; either TRBD1 or TRBD2 may fit D (5 bases each). Trimming stripped 5 bases from V and 2 bases from J, with 25 bases between. Germline CDR1 is SGHTA and CDR2 is FQGNSA. The CDR3 is 18 amino acids. Written as DNA, the CDR3 is TGTGCCAGCAGCCTTACATCCGTTCGGGGCACACGGCCCTACGAGCAGTACTTC. It translates to CASSLTSVRGTRPYEQYF.

The chain uses TRBV10-3 and TRBJ1-3; 7 bases are shared with TRBD1. The V gene's germline CDR1 is ENHRY and CDR2 SYGVKD. The CDR3 runs 15 residues. With 2 bases clipped from V and 2 bases from J, the junction kept 3 bases outside the gene matches. The CDR3 region has the DNA TGTGCCATCAGTGAGGGTGGACAGGCTGGAAACACCATATATTTT. Translating gives CAISEGGQAGNTIYF.

V gene TRBV29-1 combines with J gene TRBJ2-6, with 7 positions matching TRBD1. The CDR3 consists of 15 residues. Germline-derived CDR1 and CDR2 are SQVTM and ANQGSEA. Unmatched junction bases numbered 7, after V lost 8 bases and J lost 0 bases. This chain's CDR3 is CSFRTGTSGANVLTF. The CDR3 bases are TGCAGCTTTAGGACAGGTACCTCTGGGGCCAACGTCCTGACTTTC.

This clonotype has a count of ten or more. CDR3: CASSYSTGRQETQYF. The CDR3 nucleotides read TGTGCCAGCAGTTACTCGACGGGACGACAAGAGACCCAGTACTTC. The chain links TRBV6-5 to TRBJ2-5; D is possibly TRBD1 or TRBD2 (5 bases each). V shed 0 bases and J shed 2 bases, with 10 bases lying between them. The CDR3 spans 15 residues. Germline loops: CDR1 MNHEY, CDR2 SVGAGI.

This clonotype was found many times. This chain connects TRBV14 to TRBJ1-1, with D maybe TRBD1 (5 bases). V was trimmed by 3 bases and J by 3 bases, leaving 11 bases between them. CDR1 is SGHDN, CDR2 FVKESK, per germline. CDR3 length equals 14 residues. For the CDR3, the DNA is TGTGCCAGCAGCCATGGGGCGCGACACACTGAAGCTTTCTTT. Protein product: CASSHGARHTEAFF.

This clonotype was picked up a small number of times. This chain joins TRBV16 and TRBJ1-6; D perhaps matches TRBD1 (6 bases). Between the trimmed V and J ends, which lost 4 bases and 5 bases, there was a span of 18 bases. Germline V lookup: CDR1 KGHSY, CDR2 FQNENV. The length of the CDR3 is 17 residues. The CDR3 is CASSPYVPQGNNSPLHF. CDR3 coding DNA: TGTGCCAGCAGCCCCTACGTACCCCAGGGGAATAATTCACCCCTCCACTTT.

The chain employs TRBV4-3 and TRBJ2-7; a weak D match, TRBD2 (8 bases). Trimming removed 2 bases at V and 10 bases at J, with 21 bases between. Germline V gene sequence: CDR1 LGHNA, CDR2 YSLEER. The CDR3 is 15 amino acids. CDR3 region: CASSQSSGTEGFQYF. As DNA, the CDR3 is TGCGCCAGCAGCCAAAGTAGCGGGACAGAGGGGTTCCAGTACTTC.

The CDR3 sequence is CASSSRLTSVGQMETQYF. CDR3 coding DNA: TGTGCCAGCAGCTCACGACTGACTAGCGTGGGACAAATGGAGACCCAGTACTTC. This chain links TRBV7-2 with TRBJ2-5; 8 positions agree with TRBD2. Trimming cost V 4 bases and J 5 bases; bases outside gene matches: 18. Per germline, CDR1 SGHTA and CDR2 FQGNSA. CDR3 size: 18 residues.

This chain joins TRBV20-1 and TRBJ1-2; D is ambiguous. The CDR3 extends over 16 amino acids. V was cut by 6 bases and J by 1 base, with 21 bases left in between. Germline loops: CDR1 DFQATT, CDR2 SNEGSKA (reference sequence). The DNA of the CDR3 is TGCAGTGCCCCTACCCAACGGGCCAGCTTTAACTATGGCTACACCTTC. Its translation: CSAPTQRASFNYGYTF.

This clonotype was counted once. Just one base apart from a much larger clone, this may be a read error. The chain carries TRBV7-6 and TRBJ2-7, with a weak D call TRBD2 (7 bases). V lost 1 base and J 9 bases, leaving 16 bases between the germline ends. The germline V gene encodes CDR1 SGHVS and CDR2 FNYEAQ. This CDR3 has 14 residues. This chain's CDR3 is CASSLGEGQHGQYF. In DNA, the CDR3 is TGTGCCAGCAGCTTAGGGGAGGGACAACACGGGCAGTACTTC.

The V and J genes are TRBV25-1 and TRBJ1-2, with TRBD1 as a possible D gene (5 bases). V was cut by 9 bases and J by 9 bases, with 26 bases left in between. The CDR3 has 15 residues. Germline V gene data show CDR1 as MGHDK and CDR2 as SYGVNS. As DNA, the CDR3 is TGTGCCAGAAGTCAAACAGGCGGAGAAAAGAGAAGCTACACCTTC. Protein product: CARSQTGGEKRSYTF.

This chain joins TRBV7-9 and TRBJ1-1; 7 bases agree with TRBD1. J gave up 6 bases and V 7 bases, and 5 bases lay outside the gene matches. CDR1 and CDR2 from the germline V gene are SEHNR and FQNEAQ (reference sequence). This CDR3 region has 12 residues. The CDR3 sequence is CASNSGTAEAFF. CDR3 sequence (DNA): TGTGCCAGCAACTCCGGGACAGCTGAAGCTTTCTTT.

The chain employs TRBV12-3 or TRBV12-4 and TRBJ2-7, with D possibly TRBD1 on 6 matching bases. The CDR3 contains 14 residues. Trimming cost V 7 bases and J 6 bases, with 19 bases left between them. CDR3 region: CASKSTGIISEQYF. As DNA, the CDR3 is TGTGCCAGCAAATCTACAGGGATAATATCCGAGCAGTACTTC.

This clonotype was seen only a few times. The genes are TRBV6-5 and TRBJ2-7, with TRBD2 matching 9 bases. CDR3 length: 14 residues. In germline, CDR1 is MNHEY, CDR2 SVGAGI. The J segment lost 7 bases and the V segment lost 0 bases, leaving 4 bases of the junction unmatched. In DNA form, the CDR3 reads TGTGCCAGCAGTTACTCGGGAGCGGGAGGTGAGCAGTACTTC. Translation: CASSYSGAGGEQYF.

The sample holds a few counts of this clonotype. The chain recombines TRBV9 with TRBJ1-1; D remains unclear. This CDR3 has 13 amino acids. In germline, CDR1 is SGDLS, CDR2 YYNGEE. Trimming removed 3 bases from V and 3 bases from J, with 9 bases in between. CDR3 protein: CASSAEGDTEAFF. CDR3 nucleotide sequence: TGTGCCAGCAGCGCGGAGGGCGACACTGAAGCTTTCTTT.

This chain uses TRBV9 with TRBJ2-7; the match to TRBD2 covers 10 bases. Germline CDR1 and CDR2: SGDLS and YYNGEE. Trimming took 4 bases from V and 9 from J; bases not matched to a gene: 10. This CDR3 has 14 amino acids. CDR3 bases: TGTGCCAGCAGCCAAGGAGCTAGCGGGAGTTCGCAGTACTTC. It yields the protein CASSQGASGSSQYF.

A note on this clonotype: The final CDR3 position lacks the conserved phenylalanine or tryptophan, pointing to a likely read error. The chain links TRBV10-2 to TRBJ1-2; 10 nucleotides align to TRBD1. CDR3 length: 14 amino acids. CDR1 WSHSY and CDR2 SAAADI come from the germline V gene. CDR3 residues: CASRSGQGSWGYTI. The CDR3 nucleotides are TGTGCCAGCCGGTCGGGACAGGGGAGTTGGGGCTACACCATC.

This rearrangement joins TRBV27 to TRBJ2-6; the D is unclear. V was trimmed by 7 bases and J by 2 bases, leaving 12 bases between them. The CDR3 spans 15 residues. Germline CDR1 is MNHEY and CDR2 is SMNVEV (reference sequence). The CDR3 nucleotides read TGTGCCAGCACCGTGTTGGGCGCTGGGGCCAACGTCCTGACTTTC. Translation gives CASTVLGAGANVLTF.